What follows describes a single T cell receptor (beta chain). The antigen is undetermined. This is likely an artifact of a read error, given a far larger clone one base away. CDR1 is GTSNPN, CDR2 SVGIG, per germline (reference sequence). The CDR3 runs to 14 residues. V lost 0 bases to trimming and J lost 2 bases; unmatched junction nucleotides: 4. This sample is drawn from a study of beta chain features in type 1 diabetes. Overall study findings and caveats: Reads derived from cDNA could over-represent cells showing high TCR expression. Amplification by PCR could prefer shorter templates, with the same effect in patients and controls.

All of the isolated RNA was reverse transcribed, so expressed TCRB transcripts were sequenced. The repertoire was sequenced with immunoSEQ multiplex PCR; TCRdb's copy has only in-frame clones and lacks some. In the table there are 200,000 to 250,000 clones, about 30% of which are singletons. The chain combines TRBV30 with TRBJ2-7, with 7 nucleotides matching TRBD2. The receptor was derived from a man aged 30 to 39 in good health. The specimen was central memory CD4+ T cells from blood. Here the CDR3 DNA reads TGTGCCTGGAGTGTGGGAGGGAGCGCCTACGAGCAGTACTTC. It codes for CAWSVGGSAYEQYF.